Listed below are T cell receptor beta chains from one sample, sequenced in a study of identical twins. One entry per CDR3 protein results from TCRdb running MiXCR on the 5' RACE reads. The sample contains approximately 890,000 distinct CDR3 sequences, 10% to 15% of which appear only once. The data were also submitted as part of a second study, on yellow fever vaccine responses in identical twins.

Sequencing input: PBMCs. All receptors come from a woman between 18 and 29 years old in good health. CDR3s include the opening cysteine and the closing phenylalanine or tryptophan. A D gene is named only where the DNA matches it firmly. Size tells how often a clone was seen (once, few, many) or the class of an expanded clone, and some rows leave it out.

j_call | clone_size | cdr3_length | v_call | d_call | cdr3_aa | cdr3_nt
TRBJ1-6 | - | 14 | TRBV6-2/TRBV6-3 | TRBD1 | CASTRTGGFSPLHF | TGTGCCAGCACCCGGACAGGGGGCTTTTCACCCCTCCACTTT
TRBJ2-2 | - | 14 | TRBV5-1 | - | CASTSAQAPGELFF | TGCGCCAGCACCTCGGCACAGGCTCCCGGGGAGCTGTTTTTT
TRBJ2-1 | - | 16 | TRBV12-3/TRBV12-4 | TRBD2 | CASRGKGAGGPNEQFF | TGTGCCAGCAGGGGAAAGGGAGCGGGAGGGCCGAATGAGCAGTTCTTC
TRBJ2-3 | many | 16 | TRBV3-1 | - | CASSQDLGARTDTQYF | TGTGCCAGCAGCCAAGATCTGGGCGCACGCACAGATACGCAGTATTTT
TRBJ1-4 | few | 13 | TRBV9 | - | CASSVKDSEKLFF | TGTGCCAGCAGCGTAAAAGACAGTGAAAAACTGTTTTTT
TRBJ2-2 | few | 19 | TRBV12-3/TRBV12-4 | TRBD2 | CASCSPPISGRRITGELFF | TGTGCCAGCTGCTCCCCCCCCATTAGCGGGAGAAGGATCACCGGGGAGCTGTTTTTT
TRBJ2-7 | - | 15 | TRBV7-9 | TRBD2 | CASSPIAGGAYEQYF | TGTGCCAGCAGTCCTATAGCGGGAGGAGCTTACGAGCAGTACTTC
TRBJ2-1 | - | 16 | TRBV7-8 | - | CASSLEVLASYNEQFF | TGTGCCAGCAGCTTAGAAGTCTTGGCTTCCTACAATGAGCAGTTCTTC
TRBJ2-2 | - | 16 | TRBV5-1 | - | CASSLGLGATTGELFF | TGCGCCAGCAGCTTGGGACTGGGGGCGACCACCGGGGAGCTGTTTTTT
TRBJ2-3 | - | 12 | TRBV12-3/TRBV12-4 | - | CASVELGDTQYF | TGTGCCAGCGTTGAGTTAGGAGATACGCAGTATTTT
TRBJ1-6 | few | 15 | TRBV20-1 | - | CSATRVVLGNSPLHF | TGCAGTGCTACTAGGGTGGTTTTGGGCAATTCACCCCTCCACTTT
TRBJ2-3 | many | 14 | TRBV5-1 | TRBD2 | CASSLAGGSDTQYF | TGTGCCAGCAGTTTGGCGGGAGGTTCGGATACGCAGTATTTT
TRBJ2-3 | few | 21 | TRBV14 | TRBD2 | CASSQEKTSGRLRRSTDTQYF | TGTGCCAGCAGCCAAGAAAAGACTAGCGGGCGACTTAGAAGAAGCACAGATACGCAGTATTTT
TRBJ1-5 | few | 14 | TRBV15 | TRBD1 | CATRRQGSNQPQHF | TGTGCCACCAGAAGACAGGGAAGCAATCAGCCCCAGCATTTT
TRBJ2-1 | - | 16 | TRBV11-3 | - | CASRPPGPTSYNEQFF | TGTGCCAGCAGGCCACCGGGTCCTACCTCCTACAATGAGCAGTTCTTC
TRBJ1-6 | - | 15 | TRBV23-1 | TRBD1 | CASSRNRGDNSPLHF | TGCGCCAGCAGCCGAAACAGGGGCGATAATTCACCCCTCCACTTT
TRBJ1-4 | - | 15 | TRBV28 | - | CASRLTGTSNEKLFF | TGTGCCAGCAGATTAACCGGGACTTCTAATGAAAAACTGTTTTTT
TRBJ2-2 | - | 17 | TRBV29-1 | - | CSVWLDWTGRDTGELLF | TGCAGCGTTTGGCTGGATTGGACAGGGAGGGACACCGGGGAGCTGCTTTTT
TRBJ1-5 | few | 13 | TRBV2 | - | CASGQDRNQPQHF | TGTGCCAGCGGACAAGACAGGAATCAGCCCCAGCATTTT
TRBJ1-6 | few | 16 | TRBV20-1 | - | CSARDQTRAGNSPLHF | TGCAGTGCTAGAGATCAAACCCGGGCCGGGAATTCACCCCTCCACTTT
TRBJ2-1 | once | 15 | TRBV9 | - | CASSVAGLLSNEQFF | TGTGCCAGCAGCGTAGCGGGACTCCTCTCCAATGAGCAGTTCTTC
TRBJ1-6 | many | 13 | TRBV10-3 | - | CAVHGTANSPLHF | TGTGCCGTACACGGTACCGCGAATTCACCCCTCCACTTT
TRBJ1-1 | few | 16 | TRBV7-8 | TRBD1 | CASSTRQGLVSTEAFF | TGTGCCAGCAGCACCAGACAGGGGTTGGTTAGCACTGAAGCTTTCTTT
TRBJ2-5 | - | 15 | TRBV7-9 | TRBD2 | CASSLAGGPRETQYF | TGTGCCAGCAGCTTAGCGGGAGGGCCCCGAGAGACCCAGTACTTC
TRBJ2-1 | few | 18 | TRBV9 | TRBD2 | CASSAPGLAGAGYNEQFF | TGTGCCAGCAGCGCCCCGGGACTAGCGGGAGCAGGGTACAATGAGCAGTTCTTC